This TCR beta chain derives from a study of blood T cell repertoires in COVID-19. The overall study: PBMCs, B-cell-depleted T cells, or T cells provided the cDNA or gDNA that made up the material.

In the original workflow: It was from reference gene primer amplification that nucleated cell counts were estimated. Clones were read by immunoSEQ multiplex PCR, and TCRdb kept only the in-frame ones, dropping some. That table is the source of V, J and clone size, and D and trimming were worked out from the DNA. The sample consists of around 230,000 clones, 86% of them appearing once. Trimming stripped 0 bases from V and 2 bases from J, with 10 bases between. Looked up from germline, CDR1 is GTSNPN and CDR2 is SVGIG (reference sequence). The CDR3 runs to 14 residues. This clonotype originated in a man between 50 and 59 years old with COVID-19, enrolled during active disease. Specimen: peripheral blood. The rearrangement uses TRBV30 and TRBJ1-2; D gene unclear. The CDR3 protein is CAWSVQSSNYGYTF. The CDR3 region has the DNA TGTGCCTGGAGTGTCCAGTCTTCAAACTATGGCTACACCTTC.